These 20 T cell receptor beta chains were sequenced from one sample in a study of response to subunit inactivated influenza vaccine. TCRdb redid the calling of the RT-PCR reads with MiXCR, one entry per CDR3 protein. The table has under 200,000 distinct CDR3 sequences, approximately 11% seen once. Sequenced here: CD8+ T cells sorted from PBMCs, sampled around 25 months after vaccination. Every receptor here comes from a man aged 50-75 years who received an inactivated influenza vaccine.

This clonotype was counted at least ten times. The V call is TRBV12-3 or TRBV12-4, the J call TRBJ2-1, with TRBD2 as a possible D gene (6 bases). CDR3 length: 13 residues. Trimming shortened V by 4 bases and J by 8 bases, and 12 bases separated the two germline ends. CDR3 in amino acids: CASSYVSGDEQFF. The CDR3 DNA follows: TGTGCCAGCAGTTACGTGTCGGGGGATGAGCAGTTCTTC.

This clonotype was detected only a few times. The chain joins TRBV20-1 to TRBJ2-7; 10 bases map to TRBD2. The V gene end was trimmed by 6 bases and the J gene end by 6 bases; junction bases not matched to a gene: 17. Germline V gene sequence: CDR1 DFQATT, CDR2 SNEGSKA (reference sequence). There are 16 residues in the CDR3. CDR3 nucleotide sequence: TGCAGTGCACCCCTCTTCATGAGCGGGAGGGCCCGCGAGCAGTACTTC. Its protein product is CSAPLFMSGRAREQYF.

The chain uses TRBV9 and TRBJ1-1; the match to TRBD1 covers 9 bases. Looked up from germline, CDR1 is SGDLS and CDR2 is YYNGEE. The CDR3 consists of 16 residues. V shed 0 bases and J 5 bases; nucleotides not matched to a gene: 8. The DNA of the CDR3 is TGTGCCAGCAGCGTAGGCCTCCGGACAGGGGAGACTGAAGCTTTCTTT. Protein sequence: CASSVGLRTGETEAFF.

This clonotype came up a few times. This chain links TRBV6-2 or TRBV6-3 with TRBJ2-6; D is uncertain. CDR1 is MNHEY, CDR2 SVGEGT, per germline. The CDR3 spans 14 residues. The V end was cut by 4 bases, the J end by 1 base, with 5 bases between. For the CDR3, the DNA is TGTGCCAGCAGTTCCACATCTGGGGCCAACGTCCTGACTTTC. Translated: CASSSTSGANVLTF.

This clonotype was found a few times. This rearrangement joins TRBV29-1 to TRBJ2-2, with D unresolved. This CDR3 has 12 residues. Per germline, CDR1 SQVTM and CDR2 ANQGSEA. The V end lost 5 bases, the J end lost 5 bases, and 9 bases lay between the germline ends. The CDR3 DNA reads as TGCAGCGTTACCGGACCGACCGGGGAGCTGTTTTTT. Protein: CSVTGPTGELFF.

This clonotype was detected only a few times. The V call is TRBV9, the J call TRBJ2-7; 7 bases are a match to TRBD2. In germline, CDR1 is SGDLS, CDR2 YYNGEE. V shed 0 bases and J 4 bases; nucleotides not matched to a gene: 7. CDR3 length: 15 residues. CDR3 DNA sequence: TGTGCCAGCAGCGTAGCTGGGGGGGGTTCGTACGAGCAGTACTTC. Amino acid sequence: CASSVAGGGSYEQYF.

There are a few counts of this clonotype. The CDR3 DNA sequence: TGTGCCAGCAGCTCCAGACTAGCGGTCTACAATGAGCAGTTCTTC. Protein: CASSSRLAVYNEQFF. The chain combines TRBV28 with TRBJ2-1, with 9 bases that match TRBD2. The CDR3 has 15 residues. CDR1 and CDR2 from the germline V gene are MDHEN and SYDVKM. V lost 6 bases, J lost 3 bases, and 6 bases stayed unmatched.

The rearrangement links TRBV15 to TRBJ2-7, with D possibly matching TRBD1 (6 bases). V was pared by 0 bases and J by 6 bases, with 9 bases between. Germline CDR1 and CDR2: LNHNV and YYDKDF (reference sequence). The CDR3 is made up of 13 amino acids. In nucleotides, the CDR3 is TGTGCCACCAGCAGAGACTGGACAGCCGAGCAGTACTTC. Its protein product is CATSRDWTAEQYF.

The table lists this clonotype with a few counts. The V and J genes are TRBV28 and TRBJ2-5; weak D call: TRBD2 (5 bases). This CDR3 has 14 residues. V was trimmed by 6 bases and J by 2 bases, leaving 13 bases between them. The germline V gene has CDR1 MDHEN and CDR2 SYDVKM. The DNA for the CDR3 is TGTGCCAGCAGCTACCGGACTGTTCAAGAGACCCAGTACTTC. Protein product: CASSYRTVQETQYF.

The chain links TRBV15 to TRBJ1-5; 8 bases are shared with TRBD1. There are 13 residues in the CDR3. Germline V CDR1 and CDR2: LNHNV, YYDKDF (reference sequence). V trimming: 6 bases; J trimming: 7 bases; junction bases outside the gene matches: 5. As DNA, the CDR3 is TGTGCCACCAGTGACAGGGGAAGACAGCCCCAGCATTTT. It is translated as CATSDRGRQPQHF. The entire variable domain, with the rest obtained from reference TRBV15 and TRBJ1-5, is as follows: DAMVIQNPRYQVTQFGKPVTLSCSQTLNHNVMYWYQQKSSQAPKLLFHYYDKDFNNEADTPDNFQSRRPNTSFCFLDIRSPGLGDTAMYLCATSDRGRQPQHFGDGTRLSIL.

The chain couples TRBV12-3 or TRBV12-4 to TRBJ1-1; 8 positions agree with TRBD1. Trimming at V came to 8 bases and at J to 1 base, leaving 12 bases not matched to a gene. This CDR3 region has 16 residues. The CDR3 DNA reads as TGTGCCAGCGGGAACTCAGGGGGCGTTAGGAACACTGAAGCTTTCTTT. This translates into CASGNSGGVRNTEAFF.

In its sample, this clonotype was seen a few times. The chain has TRBV15 and TRBJ2-1, with TRBD2 matching 7 bases. V lost 0 bases and J lost 10; bases outside the gene matches: 9. The CDR3 loop spans 15 amino acids. Germline V CDR1 and CDR2: LNHNV, YYDKDF (reference sequence). CDR3 amino acids: CATSRDRVVGGEQFF. The CDR3 DNA reads as TGTGCCACCAGCAGAGATCGGGTAGTCGGGGGGGAGCAGTTCTTC.

This clonotype came up a few times. The V call is TRBV7-6, the J call TRBJ2-7; possible D gene TRBD1, 6 bases. V lost 5 bases and J lost 3, with 17 bases in between. The germline V gene has CDR1 SGHVS and CDR2 FNYEAQ. This CDR3 comprises 15 residues. CDR3 nucleotides: TGTGCCAGCAGCGCAAGGACAGCACCAAGCTACGAGCAGTACTTC. As protein: CASSARTAPSYEQYF.

This clonotype was counted a few times. The chain is built from TRBV29-1 and TRBJ2-1, with no clear D. With 3 bases removed from V and 9 bases from J, the gap between germline ends came to 12 bases. CDR3 length equals 12 residues. CDR1 SQVTM and CDR2 ANQGSEA come from the germline V gene. The CDR3 DNA reads TGCAGCGTTGACTCTTTCCACAGTGAGCAGTTCTTC. Translated: CSVDSFHSEQFF.

This clonotype was seen a few times. The gene calls are TRBV4-2 and TRBJ2-3; possibly TRBD1 for D (6 bases). There are 15 residues in the CDR3. Germline loops: CDR1 LGHNA, CDR2 YNFKEQ. Trimming left V 0 bases short and J 6 bases short, with 13 bases between. As DNA, the CDR3 is TGTGCCAGCAGCCAAGATTTACAGGGATTGGATACGCAGTATTTT. It is translated as CASSQDLQGLDTQYF.

Many counts were recorded for this clonotype. This rearrangement joins TRBV15 to TRBJ2-1, with TRBD1 as a possible D gene (5 bases). Per the germline V gene, CDR1 is LNHNV and CDR2 is YYDKDF (reference sequence). V was shortened by 3 bases and J by 6 bases, with 18 bases between the two germline ends. The length of the CDR3 is 16 residues. The DNA of the CDR3 is TGTGCCACCAGCAGTGGAACAGGTTATCCCCTCAATGAGCAGTTCTTC. This encodes CATSSGTGYPLNEQFF.

This clonotype was seen ten or more times. The chain employs TRBV12-3 or TRBV12-4 and TRBJ2-7; D uncertain. Trimming cost V 4 bases and J 3 bases, with 7 bases left between them. The CDR3 extends over 12 amino acids. CDR3 nucleotides: TGTGCCAGCAGTTCTAATTTCTACGAGCAGTACTTC. It encodes CASSSNFYEQYF.

This clonotype was recorded a few times. The chain joins TRBV4-3 to TRBJ2-7, with D tentatively TRBD1 (6 bases). The CDR3 runs 15 residues. V was trimmed by 1 base and J by 4 bases, leaving 14 bases between them. CDR1 is LGHNA, CDR2 YSLEER, per germline. The CDR3 nucleotides read TGCGCCAGCAGCCAAGGTCTCAGGGGATGGTACGAGCAGTACTTC. This codes for CASSQGLRGWYEQYF.

In this sample, this clonotype turned up many times. The chain recombines TRBV4-2 with TRBJ2-5; perhaps TRBD1 as D (5 bases). Germline CDR1 reads LGHNA; CDR2 reads YNFKEQ. The CDR3 consists of 15 residues. Trimming removed 1 base at V and 5 bases at J, with 14 bases between. The CDR3 nucleotides are TGTGCCAGCAGCCAAGGGGCAGGGTCGTGGGAGACCCAGTACTTC. Residues: CASSQGAGSWETQYF.

This clonotype was observed a few times. A junction boundary mismatches the germline segment, possibly from a read error. The chain carries TRBV5-5 and TRBJ2-7; 9 bases are shared with TRBD1. There are 14 residues in the CDR3. CDR1 and CDR2 (germline): SGHKS, YYEKEE (reference sequence). CDR3 in DNA: TGTGCCAGCAGCCGACAGGGGGTCTCCGACGAGCAGTACTTC. Its translation is CASSRQGVSDEQYF.